Listed below are T cell receptor beta chains from one sample, sequenced in a study of early T cells in non-severe SARS-CoV-2 infection. TCRdb ran MiXCR on the 5' RACE reads and lists one entry per CDR3 protein. The sample yields 50,000 or so distinct CDR3 sequences, 15% seen once. The sequences come from whole blood, collected at baseline. These receptors originate from an adult who was a healthcare worker with PCR-confirmed SARS-CoV-2 infection or an uninfected control (not recorded which). CDR3s include the opening cysteine and the closing phenylalanine or tryptophan. The order of the fields is D gene, clone size, J gene, V gene, CDR3 DNA, CDR3 protein. The D gene is left open where the match is weak. Clone size, where shown, is once, few, many, or a class for clones that have expanded.

D gene: NA
clone size: few
J gene: TRBJ1-1
V gene: TRBV6-5
CDR3 DNA: TGTGCCAGCAGTTACTGGAAGAAGGACACTGAAGCTTTCTTT
CDR3 protein: CASSYWKKDTEAFF

D gene: NA
clone size: many
J gene: TRBJ2-7
V gene: TRBV30
CDR3 DNA: TGTGCCTGGAGTGGAGCGTACGAGCAGTACTTC
CDR3 protein: CAWSGAYEQYF

D gene: TRBD2
clone size: few
J gene: TRBJ2-3
V gene: TRBV5-4
CDR3 DNA: TGTGCCAGCAGCTCAAGACTAGCGGGGGTAGATACGCAGTATTTT
CDR3 protein: CASSSRLAGVDTQYF

D gene: NA
clone size: once
J gene: TRBJ1-1
V gene: TRBV28
CDR3 DNA: TGTGCCAGCATTCCGCGGGGGGCAGGGAACACTGAAGCTTTCTTT
CDR3 protein: CASIPRGAGNTEAFF

D gene: NA
clone size: few
J gene: TRBJ2-2
V gene: TRBV7-2
CDR3 DNA: TGTGCCAGCAGCGGGCCCGACAGAAGCACCGGGGAGCTGTTTTTT
CDR3 protein: CASSGPDRSTGELFF

D gene: NA
clone size: NA
J gene: TRBJ2-2
V gene: TRBV7-9
CDR3 DNA: TGTGCCAGCAGCTGGTTGGGCACCGGGGAGCTGTTTTTT
CDR3 protein: CASSWLGTGELFF

D gene: NA
clone size: many
J gene: TRBJ2-3
V gene: TRBV2
CDR3 DNA: TGTGCCAGCAGTGATGTGGCCCGAGGTACGCAGTATTTT
CDR3 protein: CASSDVARGTQYF

D gene: NA
clone size: few
J gene: TRBJ1-1
V gene: TRBV6-6
CDR3 DNA: TGTGCCAGCAGCGAAGACAGCGCGAGGGGGACTGAAGCTTTCTTT
CDR3 protein: CASSEDSARGTEAFF

D gene: TRBD2
clone size: NA
J gene: TRBJ2-7
V gene: TRBV11-2
CDR3 DNA: TGTGCCAGCAGCTTAGGGGCGGGAGTTGTCTACGAGCAGTACTTC
CDR3 protein: CASSLGAGVVYEQYF

D gene: NA
clone size: NA
J gene: TRBJ2-4
V gene: TRBV20-1
CDR3 DNA: TGCAGTGCTGGGATTGCGGGGCCGGCCAAAAACATTCAGTACTTC
CDR3 protein: CSAGIAGPAKNIQYF

D gene: TRBD2
clone size: NA
J gene: TRBJ2-7
V gene: TRBV5-6
CDR3 DNA: TGTGCCAGCAGCTTGGCCCTTGGGGGGGTCCCGTCCCACGAGCAGTACTTC
CDR3 protein: CASSLALGGVPSHEQYF

D gene: TRBD1
clone size: NA
J gene: TRBJ2-5
V gene: TRBV7-9
CDR3 DNA: TGTGCCAGCAGCTCCGACAGGGAAAAGACCCAGTACTTC
CDR3 protein: CASSSDREKTQYF